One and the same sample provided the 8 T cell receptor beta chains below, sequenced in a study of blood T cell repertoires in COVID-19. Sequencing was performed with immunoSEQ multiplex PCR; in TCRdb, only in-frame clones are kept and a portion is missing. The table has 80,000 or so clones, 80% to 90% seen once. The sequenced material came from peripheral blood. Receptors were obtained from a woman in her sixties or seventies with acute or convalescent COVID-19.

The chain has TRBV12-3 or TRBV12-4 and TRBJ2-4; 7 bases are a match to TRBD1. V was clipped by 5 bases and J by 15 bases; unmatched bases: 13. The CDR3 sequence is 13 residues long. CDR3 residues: CASSPRQGRLWYF. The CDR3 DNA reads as TGTGCCAGCAGTCCCCGACAGGGCCGTCTGTGGTACTTC.

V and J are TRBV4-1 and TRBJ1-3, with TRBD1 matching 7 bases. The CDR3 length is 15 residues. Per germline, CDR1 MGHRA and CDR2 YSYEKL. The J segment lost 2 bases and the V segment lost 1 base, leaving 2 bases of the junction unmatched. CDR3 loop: CASSQGQGPGNTIYF. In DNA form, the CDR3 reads TGCGCCAGCAGCCAAGGACAGGGCCCTGGAAACACCATATATTTT.

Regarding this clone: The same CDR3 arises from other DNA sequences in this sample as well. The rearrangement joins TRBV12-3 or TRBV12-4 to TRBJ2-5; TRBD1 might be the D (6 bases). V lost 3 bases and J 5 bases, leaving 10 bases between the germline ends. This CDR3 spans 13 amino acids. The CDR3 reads CASSLDRGETQYF. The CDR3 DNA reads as TGTGCCAGCAGTTTGGATAGGGGGGAGACCCAGTACTTC.

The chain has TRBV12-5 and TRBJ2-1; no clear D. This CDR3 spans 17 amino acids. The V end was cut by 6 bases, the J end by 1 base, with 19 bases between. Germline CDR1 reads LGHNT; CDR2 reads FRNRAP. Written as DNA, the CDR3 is TGTGCTAGTGGACGAACAGCTACGGTAAGGTCCTACAATGAGCAGTTCTTC. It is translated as CASGRTATVRSYNEQFF. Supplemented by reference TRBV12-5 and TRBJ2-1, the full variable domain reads DARVTQTPRHKVTEMGQEVTMRCQPILGHNTVFWYRQTMMQGLELLAYFRNRAPLDDSGMPKDRFSAEMPDATLATLKIQPSEPRDSAVYFCASGRTATVRSYNEQFFGPGTRLTVL.

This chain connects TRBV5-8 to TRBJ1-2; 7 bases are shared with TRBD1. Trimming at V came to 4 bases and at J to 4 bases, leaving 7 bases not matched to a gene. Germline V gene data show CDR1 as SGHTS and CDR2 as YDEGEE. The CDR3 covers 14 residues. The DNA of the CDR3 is TGTGCCAGCAGCGTGACAGGGAGTAGCTATGGCTACACCTTC. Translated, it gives CASSVTGSSYGYTF.

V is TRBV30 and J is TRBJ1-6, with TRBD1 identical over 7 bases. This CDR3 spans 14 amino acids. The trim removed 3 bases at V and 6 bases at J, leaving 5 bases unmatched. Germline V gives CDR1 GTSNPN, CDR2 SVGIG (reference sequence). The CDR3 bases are TGTGCCTGGAGGGTGGGACAGTTTAATTCACCCCTCCACTTT. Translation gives CAWRVGQFNSPLHF.

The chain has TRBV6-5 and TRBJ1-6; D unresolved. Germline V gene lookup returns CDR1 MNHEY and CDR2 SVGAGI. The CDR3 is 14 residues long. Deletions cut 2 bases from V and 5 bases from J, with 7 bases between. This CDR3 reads CASSYGQNNSPLHF. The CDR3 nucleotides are TGTGCCAGCAGTTACGGCCAGAATAATTCACCCCTCCACTTT.

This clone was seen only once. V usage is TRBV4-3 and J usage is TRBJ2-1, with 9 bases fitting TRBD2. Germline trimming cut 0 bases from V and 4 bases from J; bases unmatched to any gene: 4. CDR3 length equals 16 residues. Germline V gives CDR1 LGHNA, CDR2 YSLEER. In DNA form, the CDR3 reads TGCGCCAGCAGCCAAGATGGGAGCGGGGGGTACAATGAGCAGTTCTTC. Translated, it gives CASSQDGSGGYNEQFF.